This T cell receptor beta chain was recovered during a study of T cell repertoires in cytomegalovirus infection. The study, taken as a whole, reports: Frequencies of public TCR beta families were cumulated, and this identified carriers of CMV plus the relevant HLA.

Only a few counts were recorded for this clonotype. No antigen is known for it. Germline assignment: CDR1 SEHNR and CDR2 FQNEAQ (reference sequence). CDR3 length: 14 amino acids. V lost 0 bases, J lost 3 bases, and 8 bases lay in between. From the reads, TCRdb called clonotypes with MiXCR, one entry per CDR3 protein. The table records 700,000 to 950,000 distinct CDR3 sequences, approximately 29% of them present only once. The receptor's source is a human donor in good health (CMV status not recorded). Some clones in this sample may be carry-over from other donors' samples. The specimen comprised cultured CD8+ T cells from PBMCs, sampled from culture after CMV antigen stimulation. This rearrangement joins TRBV7-9 to TRBJ1-2; D unresolved. The CDR3 protein is CASSLAQGYYGYTF. CDR3 DNA sequence: TGTGCCAGCAGCTTAGCGCAAGGCTACTATGGCTACACCTTC.